Listed below are T cell receptor beta chains from one sample, sequenced in a study of blood T cell repertoires in COVID-19. Repertoires were generated with immunoSEQ multiplex PCR, while TCRdb's copy carries only in-frame clones and drops some. The sample gives 250,000 to 300,000 clones, more than 75% of which show up once; around 2% is in the top ten. Sequenced sample: PBMCs or T cells enriched from blood (not recorded which). These receptors were taken from a woman aged 55-69 years in a cohort exposed to, infected with or recovered from COVID-19 (not recorded which). Both conserved end residues are trimmed from each CDR3. The D gene is left open where the match is weak. Clone size is not always given. Where it is, it says once, few, many or a class for expanded clones.

clone_size	d_call	cdr3_length	v_call	j_call	cdr3_aa
-	-	10	TRBV7-6	TRBJ2-1	ASSLDRNEQF
-	-	15	TRBV4-2	TRBJ2-1	ASSQALGATSNNEQF
-	TRBD1	13	TRBV19	TRBJ2-2	ASSMGQSVTGELF
-	-	13	TRBV2	TRBJ2-7	ASRGGNGKFYEQY
-	-	13	TRBV19	TRBJ2-5	ASSMRTAAQETQY
-	-	13	TRBV9	TRBJ2-2	ASRAGSAHTGELF
once	-	15	TRBV4-2	TRBJ2-7	ASSQDPFTGSSYEQY
-	TRBD2	13	TRBV2	TRBJ2-2	ASSTGTSGTGELF
-	TRBD2	13	TRBV5-1	TRBJ2-1	ASSLDSGINNEQF
few	-	12	TRBV2	TRBJ1-2	ASSIGQLNYGYT
-	-	11	TRBV27	TRBJ1-1	ASSGYQGTEAF
-	TRBD1	13	TRBV30	TRBJ1-6	AWSIQGTYNSPLH
-	TRBD2	13	TRBV7-2	TRBJ2-5	ASSTWTSGEETQY
-	TRBD2	14	TRBV24-1	TRBJ2-1	ATSEGTSGRDNEQF
once	TRBD1	11	TRBV7-2	TRBJ1-1	ASSLHRGPEAF
-	TRBD1	15	TRBV6-2/TRBV6-3	TRBJ2-3	ASSYPSRQGSTDTQY
-	TRBD1	13	TRBV5-1	TRBJ1-2	ASSSGTGSFYGYT
-	-	13	TRBV18	TRBJ2-6	ASSPPGSGANVLT
-	TRBD2	14	TRBV16	TRBJ2-1	ASSQVGGRAGYEQF
-	TRBD1	13	TRBV9	TRBJ2-2	ASSSGQANTGELF
-	-	11	TRBV14	TRBJ1-2	ASRAQGNYGYT
-	TRBD2	18	TRBV3-1/TRBV3-2	TRBJ2-2	ASSRLLGLAGVSAAGELF
-	TRBD2	13	TRBV5-4	TRBJ2-7	ASSTPSGASYEQY
-	-	13	TRBV7-3	TRBJ2-5	ASSLNPGRRETQY
-	TRBD2	13	TRBV5-4	TRBJ2-1	ASSLSGGSLPEQF
-	TRBD2	13	TRBV28	TRBJ2-3	ASSLAGDSTDTQY
-	-	13	TRBV6-1	TRBJ1-5	ASSEQGKGNQPQH
-	-	16	TRBV19	TRBJ1-6	ASSMRTQAGSYNSPLH
-	-	12	TRBV5-1	TRBJ1-1	ASSPTGGQLEAF
-	TRBD2	13	TRBV19	TRBJ2-2	ASSRGLAGTGELF
-	TRBD2	13	TRBV6-5	TRBJ2-7	ASSNRSGLAGEQY
-	-	11	TRBV7-8	TRBJ2-7	ASSLVPGYEQY
once	TRBD2	14	TRBV4-2	TRBJ2-7	ASSQAGTSGVYEQY
-	TRBD1	15	TRBV30	TRBJ1-2	AWSASRGPTARYGYT
-	-	15	TRBV15	TRBJ1-4	ATSRDGRGTSNEKLF
-	TRBD1	12	TRBV4-1	TRBJ2-7	ASSQGQGAYEQY
-	TRBD2	15	TRBV5-6	TRBJ2-6	ASTGTSGRGGANVLT
-	TRBD2	15	TRBV4-2	TRBJ2-7	ASSQAVAGVGPYEQY
once	-	14	TRBV1	TRBJ1-5	TSSRNGTGANQPQH
-	-	13	TRBV24-1	TRBJ1-5	ATSDSRQQNQPQH
-	-	12	TRBV29-1	TRBJ2-7	SVEWEIGSYEQY
once	-	13	TRBV2	TRBJ1-2	ASRVGRGANYGYT
-	-	11	TRBV11-1	TRBJ2-5	ASTQGAQETQY
once	TRBD2	15	TRBV10-3	TRBJ2-3	AISEGSSGRGSDTQY
-	-	13	TRBV6-5	TRBJ2-7	ASSYKETGTYEQY